This is a list of T cell receptor beta chains from one sample in a study of T cell changes during pregnancy in multiple sclerosis. Profiled with immunoSEQ multiplex PCR; TCRdb holds only in-frame clones, not every one. The table shows some 38,000 clones, with 90% to 95% occurring only once. The sample was CD4+ T cells from peripheral blood mononuclear cells, taken in the third trimester of pregnancy. Source of these receptors: a female donor in good health, enrolled as a control in a pregnancy study. Each CDR3 is given with its conserved first and last residue. Fields, in order: CDR3 protein, CDR3 DNA, V gene, J gene, D gene. D genes are given only for firm matches.

CASRRDRAEVTIYF	TGTGCCAGCAGGCGGGACAGGGCCGAGGTCACCATATATTTT	TRBV5-4	TRBJ1-3	TRBD1
CASADRARGRNTEAFF	TGTGCCAGCGCTGACAGGGCGAGGGGTCGGAACACTGAAGCTTTCTTT	TRBV19	TRBJ1-1	TRBD1
CASRDSGGFTDTQYF	TGTGCCAGCAGGGATAGCGGGGGGTTCACAGATACGCAGTATTTT	TRBV2	TRBJ2-3	TRBD2
CASSPPDRVSYEQYF	TGTGCCAGCTCACCACCCGACAGGGTCTCCTACGAGCAGTACTTC	TRBV18	TRBJ2-7	TRBD1
CASSNSGQGTYEQYF	TGTGCCAGCAGTAACTCTGGACAGGGAACCTACGAGCAGTACTTC	TRBV6-6	TRBJ2-7	TRBD1
CASDRDSNGGYTF	TGTGCCAGCGACCGAGATAGCAACGGGGGCTACACCTTC	TRBV28	TRBJ1-2	-
CASSGVARNTGELFF	TGTGCCAGCAGTGGCGTAGCACGGAACACCGGGGAGCTGTTTTTT	TRBV2	TRBJ2-2	-
CASSPGGVRETQYF	TGTGCCAGCAGTCCGGGGGGGGTGAGGGAGACCCAGTACTTC	TRBV28	TRBJ2-5	TRBD2
CASSNQAGQGAFNEKLFF	TGTGCCAGCAGTAACCAAGCAGGGCAGGGGGCGTTTAATGAAAAACTGTTTTTT	TRBV25-1	TRBJ1-4	TRBD1
CASSHPRDWTTDTQYF	TGCGCCAGCAGCCACCCCCGGGATTGGACCACAGATACGCAGTATTTT	TRBV4-1	TRBJ2-3	-